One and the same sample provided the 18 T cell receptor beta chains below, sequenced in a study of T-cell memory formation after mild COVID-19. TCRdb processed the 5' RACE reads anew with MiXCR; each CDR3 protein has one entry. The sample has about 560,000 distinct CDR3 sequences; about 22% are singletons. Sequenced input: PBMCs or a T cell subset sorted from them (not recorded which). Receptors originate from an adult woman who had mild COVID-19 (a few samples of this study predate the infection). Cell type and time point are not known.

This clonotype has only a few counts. CDR3 sequence (DNA): TGCAGTGCTAGATCCGGGACAGGGGACTTGAATGAGCAGTTCTTC. Protein: CSARSGTGDLNEQFF. The rearrangement joins TRBV20-1 to TRBJ2-1; 10 bases map to TRBD1. After removal of 2 bases from V and 7 bases from J, the junction contained 8 bases not matched to a gene. Germline values: CDR1 DFQATT, CDR2 SNEGSKA (reference sequence). CDR3 length: 15 amino acids.

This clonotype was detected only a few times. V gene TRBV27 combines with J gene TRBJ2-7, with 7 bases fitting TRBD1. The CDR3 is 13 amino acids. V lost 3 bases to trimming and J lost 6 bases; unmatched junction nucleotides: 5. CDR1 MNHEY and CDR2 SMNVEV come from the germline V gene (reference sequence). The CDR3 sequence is CASSLGTGAEQYF. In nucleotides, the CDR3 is TGTGCCAGCAGTTTGGGAACAGGGGCCGAGCAGTACTTC.

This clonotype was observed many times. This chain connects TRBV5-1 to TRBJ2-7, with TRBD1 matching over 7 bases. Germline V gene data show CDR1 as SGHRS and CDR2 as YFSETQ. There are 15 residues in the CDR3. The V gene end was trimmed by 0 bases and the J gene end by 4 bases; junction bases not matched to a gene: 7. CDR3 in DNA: TGCGCCAGCAGCTTGGGACAGGGATTGACGTACGAGCAGTACTTC. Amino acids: CASSLGQGLTYEQYF.

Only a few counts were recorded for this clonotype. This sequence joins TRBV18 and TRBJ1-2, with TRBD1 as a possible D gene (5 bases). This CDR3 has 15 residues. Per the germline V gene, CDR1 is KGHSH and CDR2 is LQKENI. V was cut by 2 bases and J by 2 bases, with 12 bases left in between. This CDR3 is CASSPGWAGNYGYTF. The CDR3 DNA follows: TGTGCCAGCTCACCAGGTTGGGCAGGGAACTATGGCTACACCTTC.

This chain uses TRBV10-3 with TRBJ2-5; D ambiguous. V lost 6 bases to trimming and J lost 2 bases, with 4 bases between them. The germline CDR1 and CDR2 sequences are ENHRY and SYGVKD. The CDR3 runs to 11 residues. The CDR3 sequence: CAIRVQETQYF. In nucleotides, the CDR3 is TGTGCCATCAGGGTACAAGAGACCCAGTACTTC.

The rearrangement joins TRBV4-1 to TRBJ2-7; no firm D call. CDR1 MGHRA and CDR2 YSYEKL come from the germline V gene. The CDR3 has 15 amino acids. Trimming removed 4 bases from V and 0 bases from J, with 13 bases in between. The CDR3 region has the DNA TGCGCCAGCAGCCCCATGACACAAAGCTCCTACGAGCAGTACTTC. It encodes CASSPMTQSSYEQYF.

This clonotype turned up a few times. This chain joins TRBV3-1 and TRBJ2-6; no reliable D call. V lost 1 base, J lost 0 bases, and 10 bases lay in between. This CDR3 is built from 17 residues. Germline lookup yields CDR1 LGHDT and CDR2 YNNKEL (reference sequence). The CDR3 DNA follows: TGTGCCAGCAGCCAAGTTGTCAGCCCCTCTGGGGCCAACGTCCTGACTTTC. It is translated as CASSQVVSPSGANVLTF.

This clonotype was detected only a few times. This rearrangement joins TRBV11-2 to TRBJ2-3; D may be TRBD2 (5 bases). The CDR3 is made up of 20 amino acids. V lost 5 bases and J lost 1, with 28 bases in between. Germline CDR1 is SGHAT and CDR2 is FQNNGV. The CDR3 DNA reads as TGTGCCAGCAGCCCCCGGTTGAAGACTACCAGACACCTACGCACAGATACGCAGTATTTT. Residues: CASSPRLKTTRHLRTDTQYF.

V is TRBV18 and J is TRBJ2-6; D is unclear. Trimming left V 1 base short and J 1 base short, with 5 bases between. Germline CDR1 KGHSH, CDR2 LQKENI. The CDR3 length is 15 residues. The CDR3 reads CASSPQDSGANVLTF. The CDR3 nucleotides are TGTGCCAGCTCACCACAGGATTCTGGGGCCAACGTCCTGACTTTC.

CDR3 loop: CASSFRDPDTQYF. The CDR3 coding sequence is TGTGCCAGCAGCTTTCGAGACCCAGATACGCAGTATTTT. The chain uses TRBV7-6 and TRBJ2-3; D is uncertain. V was cut by 3 bases and J by 4 bases, with 8 bases left in between. Germline assignment: CDR1 SGHVS and CDR2 FNYEAQ. The CDR3 length is 13 residues.

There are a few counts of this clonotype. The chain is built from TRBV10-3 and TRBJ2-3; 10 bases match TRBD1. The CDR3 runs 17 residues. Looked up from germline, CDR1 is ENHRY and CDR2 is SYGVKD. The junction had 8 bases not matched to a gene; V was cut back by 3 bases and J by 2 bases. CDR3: CAISEPGTGASTDTQYF. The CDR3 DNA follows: TGTGCCATCAGTGAACCCGGGACAGGGGCTTCCACAGATACGCAGTATTTT.

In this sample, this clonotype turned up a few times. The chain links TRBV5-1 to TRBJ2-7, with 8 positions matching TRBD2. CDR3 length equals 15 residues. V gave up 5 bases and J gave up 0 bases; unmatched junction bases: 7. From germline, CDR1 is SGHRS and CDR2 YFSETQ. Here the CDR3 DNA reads TGCGCCAGCAGACCGACTAGCGCCCGCTCCTACGAGCAGTACTTC. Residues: CASRPTSARSYEQYF. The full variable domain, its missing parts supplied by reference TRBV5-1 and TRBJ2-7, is KAGVTQTPRYLIKTRGQQVTLSCSPISGHRSVSWYQQTPGQGLQFLFEYFSETQRNKGNFPGRFSGRQFSNSRSEMNVSTLELGDSALYLCASRPTSARSYEQYFGPGTRLTVT.

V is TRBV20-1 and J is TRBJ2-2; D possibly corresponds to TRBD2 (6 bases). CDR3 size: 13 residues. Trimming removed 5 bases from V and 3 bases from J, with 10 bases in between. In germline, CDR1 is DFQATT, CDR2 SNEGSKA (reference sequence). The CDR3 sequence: CSAASADTGELFF. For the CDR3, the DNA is TGCAGTGCTGCTAGCGCGGACACCGGGGAGCTGTTTTTT.

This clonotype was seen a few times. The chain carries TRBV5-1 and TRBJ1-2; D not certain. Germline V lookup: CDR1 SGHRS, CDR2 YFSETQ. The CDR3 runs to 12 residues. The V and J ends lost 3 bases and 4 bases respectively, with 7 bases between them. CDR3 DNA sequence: TGCGCCAGCAGCTCAACGACCTATGGCTACACCTTC. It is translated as CASSSTTYGYTF.

The chain's CDR3 is CASSKKSGRALSEQYF. The CDR3 nucleotides are TGTGCCAGCAGTAAAAAAAGCGGGAGGGCCCTCAGCGAGCAGTACTTC. This chain uses TRBV28 with TRBJ2-7; 10 nucleotides match TRBD2. Germline V gene lookup returns CDR1 MDHEN and CDR2 SYDVKM. CDR3 length: 16 amino acids. J gave up 6 bases and V 5 bases, and 13 bases lay outside the gene matches.

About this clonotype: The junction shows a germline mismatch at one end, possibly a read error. The CDR3 sequence is CASSFTGNTGEMFF. The CDR3 nucleotides read TGCGCCAGCAGCTTTACAGGGAACACCGGGGAGATGTTTTTT. This chain connects TRBV5-1 to TRBJ2-2, with D perhaps matching TRBD1 (6 bases). The CDR3 contains 14 residues. Per germline, CDR1 SGHRS and CDR2 YFSETQ.

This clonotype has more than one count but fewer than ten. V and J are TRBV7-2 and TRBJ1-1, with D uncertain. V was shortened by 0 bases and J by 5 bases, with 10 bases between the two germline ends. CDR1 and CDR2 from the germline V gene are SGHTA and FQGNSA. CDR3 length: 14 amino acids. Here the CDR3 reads CASSLAQPGTEAFF. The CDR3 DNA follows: TGTGCCAGCAGCTTAGCGCAACCTGGTACTGAAGCTTTCTTT.

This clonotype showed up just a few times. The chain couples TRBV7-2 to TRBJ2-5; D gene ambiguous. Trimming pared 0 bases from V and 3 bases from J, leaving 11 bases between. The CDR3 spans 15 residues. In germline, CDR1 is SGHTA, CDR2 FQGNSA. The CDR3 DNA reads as TGTGCCAGCAGCTTAGCGAGTCAGACCAAAGAGACCCAGTACTTC. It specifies CASSLASQTKETQYF.